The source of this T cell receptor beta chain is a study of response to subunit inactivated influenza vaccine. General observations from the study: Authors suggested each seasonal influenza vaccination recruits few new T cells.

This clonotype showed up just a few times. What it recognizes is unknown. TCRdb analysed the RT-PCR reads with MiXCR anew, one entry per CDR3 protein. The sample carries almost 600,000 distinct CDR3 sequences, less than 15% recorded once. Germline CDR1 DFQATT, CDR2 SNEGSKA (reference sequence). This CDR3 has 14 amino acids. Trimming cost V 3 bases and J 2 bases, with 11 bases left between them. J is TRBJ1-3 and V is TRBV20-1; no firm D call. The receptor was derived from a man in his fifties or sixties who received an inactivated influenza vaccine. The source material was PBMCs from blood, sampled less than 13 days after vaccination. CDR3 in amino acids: CSASPPGTGNTIYF. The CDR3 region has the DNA TGCAGTGCTAGCCCCCCTGGTACTGGAAACACCATATATTTT.